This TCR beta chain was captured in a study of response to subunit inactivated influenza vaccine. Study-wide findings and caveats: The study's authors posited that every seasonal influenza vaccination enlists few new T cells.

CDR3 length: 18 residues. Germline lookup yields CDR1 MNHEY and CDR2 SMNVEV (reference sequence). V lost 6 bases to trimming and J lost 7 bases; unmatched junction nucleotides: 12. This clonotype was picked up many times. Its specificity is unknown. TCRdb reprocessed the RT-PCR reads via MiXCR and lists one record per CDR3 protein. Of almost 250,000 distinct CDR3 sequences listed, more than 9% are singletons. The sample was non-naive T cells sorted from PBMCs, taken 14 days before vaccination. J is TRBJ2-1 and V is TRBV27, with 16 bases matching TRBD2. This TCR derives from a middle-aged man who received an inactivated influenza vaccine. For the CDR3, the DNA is TGTGCCAGCAGAGAGTCCGGGACTAGCGGGAGGGCGGGGAATGAGCAGTTCTTC. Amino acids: CASRESGTSGRAGNEQFF.